This entry features one T cell receptor beta chain sequence. Original processing notes: Counts of nucleated cells, estimated from reference gene primer amplification, were obtained. Data came from immunoSEQ multiplex PCR; TCRdb stores just in-frame clones and leaves some out. V and J calls and clone size are given by that table; D and trimming were obtained from the DNA. This table has around 260,000 clones, 87% appearing once. These data are taken from a study of blood T cell repertoires in COVID-19. Study details: COVID-19 samples, acute and convalescent, were from the United States, Italy and Spain. PBMCs, B-cell-depleted T cells, or T cells provided the cDNA or gDNA that made up the material.

The ends lost 3 bases at V and 8 bases at J; junction bases unmatched: 6. Germline CDR1 reads LNHNV; CDR2 reads YYDKDF (reference sequence). The CDR3 totals 13 residues. The chain has TRBV15 and TRBJ1-1; TRBD1 matches at 7 bases. Sequenced material: peripheral blood. The sequence was obtained from a woman aged 40-49 years who had recovered from COVID-19. The CDR3 DNA follows: TGTGCCACCAGCAGTCACGACAGGGAGGAAGCTTTCTTT. Protein product: CATSSHDREEAFF.